This TCR beta chain was found in a study of T cells after yellow fever vaccination. Regarding the study as a whole: Of the clonotypes, a small share occurred in both CD4 and CD8 compartments.

About this clonotype: What it binds is not known.

It was through 5'RACE template switching that TCR cDNA was made, with a universal primer site and UMIs added. TCRdb recomputed calls from the 5' RACE reads with MiXCR, one row per CDR3 protein. The sample carries approximately 610,000 distinct CDR3 sequences, about 17% recorded once. Germline CDR1 is LNHDA and CDR2 is SQIVND (reference sequence). This CDR3 has 15 amino acids. Trimming removed 7 bases at V and 0 bases at J, with 10 bases between. Material: PBMCs, obtained more than 4 days after the first yellow fever vaccination. The V gene is TRBV19, the J gene TRBJ2-6; D ambiguous. The receptor was isolated from a man between 18 and 35 years old who received the YFV17D yellow fever vaccine. The CDR3 is CASIDWYSGANVLTF. The CDR3 nucleotides read TGTGCCAGTATAGATTGGTACTCTGGGGCCAACGTCCTGACTTTC.